This is a list of T cell receptor beta chains from one sample in a study of human T cells and chemical hapten exposure. MiXCR, run by TCRdb on the RACE reads, gives a single entry per CDR3 protein. The sample shows about 96,000 distinct CDR3 sequences, about a tenth of them seen only once. The source was whole blood, collected in connection with sensitization to the hapten diphenylcyclopropenone (DPC). The receptors were sampled from a woman aged 40-49 years with alopecia areata. Some clones in this sample may be carry-over from other donors' samples. The CDR3 runs from the conserved cysteine through the conserved F or W. D genes are given only for firm matches. The size field is filled for only some rows; it gives once, few, many or a size class.

v_gene: TRBV6-2/TRBV6-3
abundance: many
j_gene: TRBJ2-7
d_gene: .
CDR3nt: TGTGCCAGCAGTCACCAGTACGAGCAGTACTTC
CDR3aa: CASSHQYEQYF

v_gene: TRBV11-2
abundance: .
j_gene: TRBJ2-4
d_gene: TRBD1
CDR3nt: TGTGCCAGCAGCTTAGAGACAGGGAACATTCAGTACTTC
CDR3aa: CASSLETGNIQYF

v_gene: TRBV2
abundance: many
j_gene: TRBJ2-5
d_gene: .
CDR3nt: TGTGCCAGCATCATTAGCGGCCCGCCCCAGTACTTC
CDR3aa: CASIISGPPQYF

v_gene: TRBV20-1
abundance: .
j_gene: TRBJ2-1
d_gene: TRBD2
CDR3nt: TGCAGTGCCGGAACCCTAGCGGGAGTCGGCGATGAGCAGTTCTTC
CDR3aa: CSAGTLAGVGDEQFF

v_gene: TRBV4-2
abundance: many
j_gene: TRBJ2-2
d_gene: .
CDR3nt: TGTGCCAGCAGCCAAGCGGATACCGGGGAGCTGTTTTTT
CDR3aa: CASSQADTGELFF

v_gene: TRBV10-2
abundance: .
j_gene: TRBJ2-1
d_gene: TRBD2
CDR3nt: TGCGCCAGCAGTTGGACTCTAGCGGGAGGTGGAGATGAGCAGTTCTTC
CDR3aa: CASSWTLAGGGDEQFF

v_gene: TRBV27
abundance: few
j_gene: TRBJ1-5
d_gene: TRBD1
CDR3nt: TGTGCCAGCAGCCTCAGGGGGTTAGGTCAGCCCCAGCATTTT
CDR3aa: CASSLRGLGQPQHF

v_gene: TRBV21-1
abundance: few
j_gene: TRBJ2-1
d_gene: .
CDR3nt: TGTGCCAGCCCGGAGGGCGTCTACAATGAGCAGTTCTTC
CDR3aa: CASPEGVYNEQFF

v_gene: TRBV6-2/TRBV6-3
abundance: many
j_gene: TRBJ2-1
d_gene: TRBD2
CDR3nt: TGTGCCAGCAGTTTTCCCCTAGCGGGATTTACCAATGAGCAGTTCTTC
CDR3aa: CASSFPLAGFTNEQFF

v_gene: TRBV29-1
abundance: .
j_gene: TRBJ2-1
d_gene: .
CDR3nt: TGCAGCGTCCCAGGAGCAGGTGGCAATGAGCAGTTCTTC
CDR3aa: CSVPGAGGNEQFF

v_gene: TRBV18
abundance: many
j_gene: TRBJ2-5
d_gene: .
CDR3nt: TGTGCCAGCTCACCCGACGGGGGCCGGGAGACCCAGTACTTC
CDR3aa: CASSPDGGRETQYF